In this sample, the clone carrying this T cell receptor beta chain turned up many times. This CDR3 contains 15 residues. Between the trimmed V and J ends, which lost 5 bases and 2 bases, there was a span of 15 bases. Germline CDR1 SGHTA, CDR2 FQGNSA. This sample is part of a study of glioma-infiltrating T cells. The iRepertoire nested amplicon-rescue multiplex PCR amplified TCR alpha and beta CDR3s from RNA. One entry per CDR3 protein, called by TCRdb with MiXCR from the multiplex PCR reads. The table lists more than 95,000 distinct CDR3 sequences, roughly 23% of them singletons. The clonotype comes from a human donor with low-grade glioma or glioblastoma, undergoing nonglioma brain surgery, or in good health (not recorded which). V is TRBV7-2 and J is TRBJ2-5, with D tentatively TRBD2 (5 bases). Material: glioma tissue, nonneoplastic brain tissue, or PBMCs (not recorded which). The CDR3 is CASSRRSGIQETQYF. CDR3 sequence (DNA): TGTGCCAGCAGCCGAAGGTCGGGAATACAAGAGACCCAGTACTTC.